This T cell receptor beta chain was sequenced in a study of T cell responses to AZD1222 COVID-19 vaccine. Here immunoSEQ multiplex PCR was the method, and the copy in TCRdb shows in-frame clones only, minus some. Of some 140,000 clones listed, approximately 89% are singletons. In regard to this clone: Its cognate antigen is unknown.

Overall study findings and caveats: Dominant CD4 TCR responses targeted spike regions 160-218 and 743-854. Recipients of AZD1222 seropositive at baseline numbered only five or six.

The clonotype comes from an adult in good health. The sample in question was peripheral blood, obtained on day 0 of AZD1222 vaccination.

The CDR3 DNA reads TGTGCCAGCAGTTCCCTACAGGGTAACTATGGCTACACCTTC. This sequence encodes CASSSLQGNYGYTF. The chain recombines TRBV27 with TRBJ1-2; D is possibly TRBD1 (6 bases). Germline CDR1 and CDR2: MNHEY and SMNVEV (reference sequence). Trimming left V 4 bases short and J 1 base short, with 10 bases between. The CDR3 runs to 14 residues.